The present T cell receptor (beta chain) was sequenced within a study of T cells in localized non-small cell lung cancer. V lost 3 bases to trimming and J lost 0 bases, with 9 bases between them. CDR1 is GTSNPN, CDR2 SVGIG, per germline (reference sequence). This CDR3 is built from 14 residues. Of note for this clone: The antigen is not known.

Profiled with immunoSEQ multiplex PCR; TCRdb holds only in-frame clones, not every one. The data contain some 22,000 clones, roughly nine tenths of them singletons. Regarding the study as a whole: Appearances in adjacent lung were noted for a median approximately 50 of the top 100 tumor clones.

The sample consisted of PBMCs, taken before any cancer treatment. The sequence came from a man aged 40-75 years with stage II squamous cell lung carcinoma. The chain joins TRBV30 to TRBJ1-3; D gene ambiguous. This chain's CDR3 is CAWRHPSSGNTIYF. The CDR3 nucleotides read TGTGCCTGGAGGCACCCTAGCTCTGGAAACACCATATATTTT.